This TCR beta chain was sequenced in a study of control samples from healthy donors and cancer patients. The CDR3 is 14 residues long. Germline lookup yields CDR1 SGHTA and CDR2 FQGNSA. The V end was cut by 3 bases, the J end by 5 bases, with 11 bases between. This clone was detected once. Measured with immunoSEQ multiplex PCR; TCRdb has only the in-frame clones, and not every one. The table lists about 100,000 clones, about 90% of them singletons. The sample consisted of blood. This sequence was found in a woman aged 45 to 65 in good health. The chain carries TRBV7-2 and TRBJ1-5; possibly TRBD1 for D (5 bases). The CDR3 DNA reads as TGTGCCAGCAGCTTGGGGGTTGGGGATCAGCCCCAGCATTTT. Protein product: CASSLGVGDQPQHF.